Presented here are 29 T cell receptor beta chains from one specimen sequenced in a study of blood T cell repertoires in COVID-19. Only in-frame clones appear in the TCRdb table, and some are missing; sequencing was by immunoSEQ multiplex PCR. There are approximately 67,000 clones in the sample; more than 75% occur only once, and around 5% lies in the top ten. Sequencing was performed on peripheral blood. All receptors come from a man aged 50 or older with active COVID-19.

The chain uses TRBV30 and TRBJ1-1; D unclear. Germline V gene data show CDR1 as GTSNPN and CDR2 as SVGIG (reference sequence). Deletions cut 2 bases from V and 4 bases from J, with 5 bases between. This CDR3 has 11 residues. The chain's CDR3 is CAWSRFTEAFF. The CDR3 nucleotides read TGTGCCTGGAGTCGTTTCACTGAAGCTTTCTTT.

The V call is TRBV27, the J call TRBJ1-1, with 9 nucleotides matching TRBD1. The length of the CDR3 is 14 residues. CDR1 is MNHEY and CDR2 is SMNVEV in the germline V gene (reference sequence). J lost 6 bases, V lost 5 bases, and 7 bases had no gene match. For the CDR3, the DNA is TGTGCCAGCAGTACGAGGACAGGGGCTGCTGAAGCTTTCTTT. Protein product: CASSTRTGAAEAFF.

This clone was seen a few times. This chain connects TRBV18 to TRBJ2-1; 7 bases match TRBD1. Germline values: CDR1 KGHSH, CDR2 LQKENI. This CDR3 has 15 amino acids. Trimming removed 6 bases from V and 2 bases from J; junction bases left unmatched: 7. The CDR3 DNA follows: TGTGCCAGCTCTCCGACCGGGACAGCCTACAATGAGCAGTTCTTC. The encoded protein is CASSPTGTAYNEQFF.

The chain recombines TRBV4-3 with TRBJ1-1; 8 nucleotides agree with TRBD1. V was clipped by 4 bases and J by 2 bases; unmatched bases: 6. Per the germline V gene, CDR1 is LGHNA and CDR2 is YSLEER. CDR3 length: 15 residues. CDR3 sequence reads: CASSRGQGLNTEAFF. In DNA, the CDR3 is TGCGCCAGCAGCCGCGGACAGGGCCTAAACACTGAAGCTTTCTTT.

The gene calls are TRBV5-1 and TRBJ1-5; 9 positions agree with TRBD1. CDR1 and CDR2 (germline): SGHRS, YFSETQ. There are 16 residues in the CDR3. The J segment lost 7 bases and the V segment lost 0 bases, leaving 8 bases of the junction unmatched. The CDR3 DNA is TGCGCCAGCAGCTTGGAGGGACAGGGAACCGGGCAGCCCCAGCATTTT. Translation gives CASSLEGQGTGQPQHF.

The CDR3 DNA sequence: TGTGCCAGCAGTTTATCAGGGTTTCCAGATACGCAGTATTTT. Amino acids: CASSLSGFPDTQYF. The genes are TRBV28 and TRBJ2-3, with D tentatively TRBD1 (5 bases). The V gene lost 1 base and the J gene lost 4 bases, with 9 bases spanning the gap. The CDR3 length is 14 residues. Germline V lookup: CDR1 MDHEN, CDR2 SYDVKM.

This clone was detected only a few times. This rearrangement joins TRBV6-2 or TRBV6-3 to TRBJ1-6; D gene uncertain. Germline loops: CDR1 MNHEY, CDR2 SVGEGT. The CDR3 is made up of 18 amino acids. V was pared by 6 bases and J by 0 bases, with 18 bases between. The CDR3 DNA sequence: TGTGCCAGCAGGCCTCGGACTGAGCATAGCTCCTATAATTCACCCCTCCACTTT. Amino acid sequence: CASRPRTEHSSYNSPLHF.

The rearrangement links TRBV7-2 to TRBJ2-2; 8 bases fit TRBD2. This CDR3 comprises 15 residues. Trimming at V came to 2 bases and at J to 5 bases, leaving 4 bases not matched to a gene. Per germline, CDR1 SGHTA and CDR2 FQGNSA. Here the CDR3 DNA reads TGTGCCAGCAGCTTAATTAGCGGGACTACCGGGGAGCTGTTTTTT. As protein: CASSLISGTTGELFF.

This chain joins TRBV6-5 and TRBJ2-2; D is ambiguous. The CDR3 is made up of 11 amino acids. CDR1 MNHEY and CDR2 SVGAGI come from the germline V gene. Between the trimmed V and J ends, which lost 10 bases and 3 bases, there was a span of 6 bases. For the CDR3, the DNA is TGTGCCACCTTATACACCGGGGAGCTGTTTTTT. It is translated as CATLYTGELFF.

This chain links TRBV9 with TRBJ2-5; D is unclear. Trimming left V 0 bases short and J 2 bases short, with 14 bases between. Germline CDR1 reads SGDLS; CDR2 reads YYNGEE. The CDR3 totals 16 residues. CDR3 sequence: CASSVGRSTQQETQYF. The CDR3 bases are TGTGCCAGCAGCGTAGGCCGGAGCACCCAGCAAGAGACCCAGTACTTC.

Only one count was recorded for this clone. The chain carries TRBV2 and TRBJ1-5, with TRBD1 matching 9 bases. The CDR3 runs to 15 residues. Losses at the gene ends were 6 bases for V and 6 bases for J; bases not matched to a gene: 9. Germline V CDR1 and CDR2: SNHLY, FYNNEI. CDR3 protein: CASSLDRGKSQPQHF. The CDR3 coding sequence is TGTGCCAGCAGCCTGGACAGGGGAAAGTCTCAGCCCCAGCATTTT. Together with reference TRBV2 and TRBJ1-5, the CDR3 gives the full variable domain: EPEVTQTPSHQVTQMGQEVILRCVPISNHLYFYWYRQILGQKVEFLVSFYNNEISEKSEIFDDQFSVERPDGSNFTLKIRSTKLEDSAMYFCASSLDRGKSQPQHFGDGTRLSIL.

This chain connects TRBV15 to TRBJ2-3; tentative D call: TRBD1 (6 bases). The V gene's germline CDR1 is LNHNV and CDR2 YYDKDF (reference sequence). The CDR3 has 13 residues. Trimming took 4 bases from V and 9 from J, leaving 14 bases between them. CDR3 coding DNA: TGTGCCACCAGCACCTCAGGGGCGTTGACGCAGTATTTT. Translated, it gives CATSTSGALTQYF.

The genes are TRBV6-5 and TRBJ1-6, with D tentatively TRBD1 (6 bases). The CDR3 is 15 amino acids. Looked up from germline, CDR1 is MNHEY and CDR2 is SVGAGI. V lost 5 bases and J 10 bases, leaving 18 bases between the germline ends. CDR3 residues: CASSPQTQGKSPLHF. CDR3 DNA: TGTGCCAGCAGTCCCCAAACCCAGGGGAAATCACCCCTCCACTTT.

This clone was counted a few times. V gene TRBV5-5 combines with J gene TRBJ1-3, with D possibly TRBD1 on 5 matching bases. The germline V gene has CDR1 SGHKS and CDR2 YYEKEE (reference sequence). This CDR3 has 16 amino acids. V was clipped by 0 bases and J by 1 base, with 11 bases between them. The CDR3 protein is CASSLVQGRSGNTIYF. The CDR3 DNA reads TGTGCCAGCAGCTTGGTTCAGGGCCGATCTGGAAACACCATATATTTT.

This chain links TRBV9 with TRBJ2-3; 8 nucleotides align to TRBD2. The germline V gene has CDR1 SGDLS and CDR2 YYNGEE. The CDR3 is 15 residues long. V lost 3 bases to trimming and J lost 4 bases; unmatched junction nucleotides: 7. CDR3 DNA: TGTGCCAGCAGCGATTATAGCGGGACCGCAGATACGCAGTATTTT. The encoded protein is CASSDYSGTADTQYF.

J is TRBJ2-7 and V is TRBV7-3; TRBD1 aligns across 11 bases. The germline CDR1 and CDR2 sequences are SGHTA and FQGTGA. This CDR3 contains 14 residues. J was trimmed by 7 bases and V by 4 bases; bases with no gene match: 6. CDR3 residues: CASSSGTGGSEQYF. CDR3 in DNA: TGTGCCAGCAGCTCCGGGACAGGGGGTAGTGAGCAGTACTTC.

Here the CDR3 DNA reads TGTGCCAGCAGTGTAGACAGGGGTTCCTACAATGAGCAGTTCTTC. This codes for CASSVDRGSYNEQFF. The chain links TRBV27 to TRBJ2-1, with TRBD1 identical over 8 bases. Germline V CDR1 and CDR2: MNHEY, SMNVEV (reference sequence). CDR3 length: 15 amino acids. The junction had 4 bases not matched to a gene; V was cut back by 5 bases and J by 1 base.

V and J are TRBV5-1 and TRBJ1-5; D ambiguous. CDR1 and CDR2 from the germline V gene are SGHRS and YFSETQ. With 3 bases removed from V and 3 bases from J, the gap between germline ends came to 13 bases. There are 15 residues in the CDR3. CDR3 nucleotide sequence: TGCGCCAGCAGCTCAGGTGAAAACCCCAATCAGCCCCAGCATTTT. This translates into CASSSGENPNQPQHF.

This chain uses TRBV7-9 with TRBJ2-1, with 10 positions matching TRBD2. The CDR3 loop spans 15 amino acids. V lost 6 bases to trimming and J lost 7 bases; unmatched junction nucleotides: 9. From germline, CDR1 is SEHNR and CDR2 FQNEAQ (reference sequence). The CDR3 here is CASSSSGRSGNEQFF. The CDR3 DNA reads as TGTGCCAGCAGTTCTAGCGGGAGAAGTGGAAATGAGCAGTTCTTC.

The gene calls are TRBV6-5 and TRBJ1-4; weak D call: TRBD1 (5 bases). CDR1 and CDR2 (germline): MNHEY, SVGAGI. The CDR3 consists of 16 residues. V lost 0 bases to trimming and J lost 0 bases, with 8 bases between them. The chain's CDR3 is CASSYSLGATNEKLFF. Here the CDR3 DNA reads TGTGCCAGCAGTTACTCGCTAGGGGCAACTAATGAAAAACTGTTTTTT.

The gene calls are TRBV19 and TRBJ2-1, with D maybe TRBD2 (5 bases). The V end was cut by 6 bases, the J end by 0 bases, with 15 bases between. The CDR3 spans 16 residues. The V gene's germline CDR1 is LNHDA and CDR2 SQIVND (reference sequence). As DNA, the CDR3 is TGTGCCAGTAGCCGGGGTTTTGGCGGCTCCTACAATGAGCAGTTCTTC. Translated: CASSRGFGGSYNEQFF. Complete variable domain (other parts from reference TRBV19 and TRBJ2-1): DGGITQSPKYLFRKEGQNVTLSCEQNLNHDAMYWYRQDPGQGLRLIYYSQIVNDFQKGDIAEGYSVSREKKESFPLTVTSAQKNPTAFYLCASSRGFGGSYNEQFFGPGTRLTVL.

The V call is TRBV6-2 or TRBV6-3, the J call TRBJ2-5; 10 nucleotides agree with TRBD2. The junction had 9 bases not matched to a gene; V was cut back by 2 bases and J by 9 bases. Germline CDR1 is MNHEY and CDR2 is SVGEGT. The CDR3 is 15 residues long. CDR3 residues: CASSYGAGGFGAQYF. In DNA form, the CDR3 reads TGTGCCAGCAGTTACGGAGCGGGAGGGTTTGGGGCCCAGTACTTC.

The rearrangement links TRBV2 to TRBJ2-1; 7 nucleotides align to TRBD1. CDR1 is SNHLY, CDR2 FYNNEI, per germline. CDR3 size: 15 residues. V gave up 7 bases and J gave up 0 bases; unmatched junction bases: 6. The DNA for the CDR3 is TGTGCCAGCACCCCGACAGGGAGCTCCTACAATGAGCAGTTCTTC. It yields the protein CASTPTGSSYNEQFF.

V and J are TRBV4-3 and TRBJ2-3, with 10 bases identical to TRBD2. V was clipped by 0 bases and J by 5 bases; unmatched bases: 8. The CDR3 is 17 residues long. In germline, CDR1 is LGHNA, CDR2 YSLEER. CDR3 protein: CASSQDRSSGSKDTQYF. CDR3 bases: TGCGCCAGCAGCCAAGATCGTTCTAGCGGGAGTAAAGATACGCAGTATTTT.

The chain employs TRBV3-1 (or the pseudogene TRBV3-2) and TRBJ2-2; the D gene is possibly TRBD1 (5 bases). Germline V gene sequence: CDR1 LGHDT, CDR2 YNNKEL (reference sequence). There are 15 residues in the CDR3. V dropped 4 bases and J dropped 7 bases, with 16 bases sitting between them. As DNA, the CDR3 is TGTGCCAGCAGCCCCAGGGAAGGTCGTAGCGGGGAGCTGTTTTTT. Its protein is CASSPREGRSGELFF.

This chain uses TRBV9 with TRBJ2-3; possible D gene TRBD2, 5 bases. Trimming stripped 4 bases from V and 7 bases from J, with 10 bases between. The CDR3 is made up of 12 amino acids. From germline, CDR1 is SGDLS and CDR2 YYNGEE. CDR3 nucleotides: TGTGCCAGCAGCCGAGGGATAAATACGCAGTATTTT. Its translation is CASSRGINTQYF.

In this sample, this clone turned up once. V and J are TRBV9 and TRBJ2-1, with 7 bases aligning to TRBD1. The CDR3 runs 13 residues. With V trimmed by 3 bases and J by 6 bases, 3 bases remained unmatched. The germline gives CDR1 SGDLS, CDR2 YYNGEE. Here the CDR3 reads CASSADRSNEQFF. DNA for the CDR3: TGTGCCAGCAGCGCGGACAGGAGCAATGAGCAGTTCTTC.

This clone has a single count. The J gene is TRBJ1-2, the V gene TRBV7-8, with TRBD1 as a possible D gene (5 bases). From germline, CDR1 is SGHVS and CDR2 FQNEAQ. Trimming pared 2 bases from V and 8 bases from J, leaving 15 bases between. The length of the CDR3 is 14 residues. CDR3 in amino acids: CASSLSGGLRGYTF. The CDR3 DNA reads as TGTGCCAGCAGCTTATCCGGGGGTCTCCGGGGCTACACCTTC.

The chain joins TRBV27 to TRBJ2-1, with TRBD2 matching 8 bases. Germline-derived CDR1 and CDR2 are MNHEY and SMNVEV (reference sequence). J was trimmed by 15 bases and V by 3 bases; bases with no gene match: 10. This CDR3 spans 13 amino acids. The CDR3 here is CASSFGSKREMFF. CDR3 DNA: TGTGCCAGCAGTTTTGGATCGAAGCGGGAGATGTTCTTC.